This TCR beta chain appears in the sequencing data of a study of T cells in Graves' hyperthyroidism and ophthalmopathy. Whole-study findings and limits: From stable hyperthyroidism, ophthalmopathy was set apart by a 13 V-J model.

The TCR beta CDR3 regions underwent amplification using RNA transcripts as the source. HTBI primers were employed in a first-round RT-PCR of the TCR CDR3. TCRdb fed the multiplex PCR reads into MiXCR, producing one record per CDR3 protein. The table has some 570,000 distinct CDR3 sequences, approximately 14% seen once. This clonotype appeared many times. The antigen is undetermined. The V and J ends lost 0 bases and 6 bases, in that order; junction bases with no gene match: 8. Germline V lookup: CDR1 GTSNPN, CDR2 SVGIG (reference sequence). The CDR3 sequence is 15 residues long. The receptor's source is a young woman with Graves' ophthalmopathy. The rearrangement uses TRBV30 and TRBJ1-5; 7 nucleotides agree with TRBD1. Specimen: blood. CDR3 sequence reads: CAWSVASTGPQPQHF. As DNA, the CDR3 is TGTGCCTGGAGTGTAGCATCGACAGGGCCTCAGCCCCAGCATTTT.